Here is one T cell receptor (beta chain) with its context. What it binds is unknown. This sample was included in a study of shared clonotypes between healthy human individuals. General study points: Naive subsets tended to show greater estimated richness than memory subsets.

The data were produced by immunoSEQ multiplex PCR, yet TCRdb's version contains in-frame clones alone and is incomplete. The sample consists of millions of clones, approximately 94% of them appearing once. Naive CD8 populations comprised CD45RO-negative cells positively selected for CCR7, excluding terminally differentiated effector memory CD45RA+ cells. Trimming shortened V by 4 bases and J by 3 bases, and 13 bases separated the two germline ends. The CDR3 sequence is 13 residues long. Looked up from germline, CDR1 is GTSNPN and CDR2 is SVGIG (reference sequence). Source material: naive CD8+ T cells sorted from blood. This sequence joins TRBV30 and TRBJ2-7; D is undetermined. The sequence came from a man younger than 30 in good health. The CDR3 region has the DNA TGTGCCTGGAACGACAAGCTACACTACGAGCAGTACTTC. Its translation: CAWNDKLHYEQYF.